This T cell receptor (beta chain) was observed in a study of CD8 T cells in Susac syndrome. Study summary: Patients with Susac syndrome were therapy-naive, on corticosteroids, or on intravenous immunoglobulin alone at the time that blood was drawn.

Reverse transcription of roughly 0.45 to 1 ug RNA was performed with random hexamers. The authors amplified TCR beta CDR3 across 54 Vbeta and 13 Jbeta using immunoSEQ multiplex PCR. TCRdb used MiXCR to reprocess the immunoSEQ multiplex PCR reads, holding one entry per CDR3 protein. Of more than 80,000 distinct CDR3 sequences in the sample, around 94% are singletons; the top ten hold about 0.41%. The V gene's germline CDR1 is LNHDA and CDR2 SQIVND (reference sequence). This CDR3 is built from 15 residues. V lost 7 bases to trimming and J lost 2 bases; unmatched junction nucleotides: 8. Sequenced input: CD8+ T cells from PBMCs. The chain links TRBV19 to TRBJ2-3; TRBD2 agrees at 8 bases. The receptor was isolated from a human donor with Susac syndrome. CDR3 nucleotide sequence: TGTGCCAGTAAATCCCTAGCGGGCCTCACAGATACGCAGTATTTT. Translating gives CASKSLAGLTDTQYF.